A selection of T cell receptor beta chains follows, all from one sample in a study of blood T cell repertoires in COVID-19. Sequenced by immunoSEQ multiplex PCR; TCRdb stores in-frame clones only, minus some. Of fewer than 250,000 clones detected, 70% to 90% appear once; the ten largest clones hold roughly 11%. The specimen was peripheral blood. Source of these receptors: a man aged 50-59 years with COVID-19, enrolled during active disease. The conserved cysteine and the conserved F or W are not part of the CDR3 here.

v_gene	len	j_gene	CDR3aa
TRBV5-1	12	TRBJ2-7	ASSWGRSGYEQY
TRBV5-1	13	TRBJ2-5	ASSPVPGGTETQY
TRBV5-6	16	TRBJ1-2	ASSLGWGGRTINYGYT
TRBV7-3	14	TRBJ2-3	ASSLASGSGTDTQY
TRBV10-1	13	TRBJ2-1	ASRAGTGSSYEQF
TRBV6-6	12	TRBJ2-7	ASSLTSVSYEQY
TRBV3-1/TRBV3-2	10	TRBJ1-2	ASSLGSYGYT
TRBV24-1	14	TRBJ2-5	ATSDFTLDSSETQY
TRBV27	14	TRBJ2-2	ASSSNRGHGNGELF
TRBV7-2	11	TRBJ2-7	ASNQQGFHEQY